What follows describes a single TCR beta chain. This record belongs to a study of CD8+CD57+ T cells in acquired aplastic anemia. Study-level background: Healthy donors gave about 10.8 million reads on average for CD4+ cells.

The CDR3 is made up of 16 amino acids. V dropped 4 bases and J dropped 5; count of bases not matched to a gene: 9. Germline V lookup: CDR1 LNHDA, CDR2 SQIVND (reference sequence). Profiling that covered TCR beta VDJ and CDR3 relied on genomic DNA as its template. MiXCR, applied by TCRdb to the reads, yields one record per CDR3 protein. The sample contains some 70,000 distinct CDR3 sequences, roughly half of which appear only once. This clonotype originated in a human donor in good health, serving as a control. The V call is TRBV19, the J call TRBJ2-1; TRBD2 agrees at 9 bases. The sequenced sample consisted of sorted CD4+, CD8+, or CD8+CD57+ T cells (not recorded which) from PBMCs. The CDR3 DNA is TGTGCCAGTAGTAGCGGGGGGGCCACGGGGAACAATGAGCAGTTCTTC. Translated: CASSSGGATGNNEQFF.